These T cell receptor beta chains were read from a single sample in a study of OX40 agonist ivuxolimab in advanced cancers. Some clones are missing from TCRdb's copy, which holds only in-frame ones; the method was immunoSEQ multiplex PCR. The sample consists of more than 70,000 clones, around four fifths of them appearing once. The sample consisted of CD4+ or CD8+ T cells sorted from blood, taken in a trial of the OX40 agonist ivuxolimab. These TCRs come from an adult with an advanced solid tumor such as melanoma, head and neck, liver or kidney cancer. Each CDR3 is given with its conserved first and last residue. A D gene is named only where the DNA matches it firmly. Expanded clones get a size class; other rows say once, few or many, or leave the size out.

D gene: NA
V gene: TRBV5-1
J gene: TRBJ1-6
clone size: NA
CDR3 protein: CASSLVPALGDSPLHF
CDR3 DNA: TGCGCCAGCAGCTTGGTCCCGGCCCTGGGTGATTCACCCCTCCACTTT

D gene: TRBD2
V gene: TRBV5-5
J gene: TRBJ2-1
clone size: NA
CDR3 protein: CASSLGLAGGDEQFF
CDR3 DNA: TGTGCCAGCAGCTTGGGACTAGCGGGAGGGGATGAGCAGTTCTTC

D gene: TRBD2
V gene: TRBV7-2
J gene: TRBJ2-1
clone size: NA
CDR3 protein: CASSAGGGGYNEQFF
CDR3 DNA: TGTGCCAGCAGCGCAGGTGGGGGGGGTTACAATGAGCAGTTCTTC

D gene: NA
V gene: TRBV5-1
J gene: TRBJ1-4
clone size: NA
CDR3 protein: CASSLEGAGEKLFF
CDR3 DNA: TGCGCCAGCAGCTTGGAAGGGGCTGGTGAAAAACTGTTTTTT

D gene: NA
V gene: TRBV30
J gene: TRBJ1-3
clone size: NA
CDR3 protein: CAWAAGTGNTIYF
CDR3 DNA: TGTGCCTGGGCTGCGGGGACTGGAAACACCATATATTTT

D gene: NA
V gene: TRBV15
J gene: TRBJ1-5
clone size: NA
CDR3 protein: CATSRDRRDNQPQHF
CDR3 DNA: TGTGCCACCAGCAGAGATCGAAGGGACAATCAGCCCCAGCATTTT

D gene: NA
V gene: TRBV18
J gene: TRBJ2-3
clone size: NA
CDR3 protein: CASSRAASTDTQYF
CDR3 DNA: TGTGCCAGCTCACGGGCTGCTAGCACAGATACGCAGTATTTT

D gene: TRBD1
V gene: TRBV2
J gene: TRBJ1-5
clone size: NA
CDR3 protein: CASSRTGGQPQHF
CDR3 DNA: TGTGCCAGCAGTCGGACAGGGGGTCAGCCCCAGCATTTT

D gene: TRBD2
V gene: TRBV7-9
J gene: TRBJ2-7
clone size: once
CDR3 protein: CASSQGGSYEQYF
CDR3 DNA: TGTGCCAGCAGCCAGGGAGGGTCCTACGAGCAGTACTTC

D gene: NA
V gene: TRBV7-8
J gene: TRBJ2-3
clone size: NA
CDR3 protein: CASTTYRDLDPSSTDTQYF
CDR3 DNA: TGTGCCAGCACCACCTACCGGGACCTCGACCCTTCTAGCACAGATACGCAGTATTTT

D gene: NA
V gene: TRBV18
J gene: TRBJ2-5
clone size: NA
CDR3 protein: CASSPRAKGETQYF
CDR3 DNA: TGTGCCAGCTCACCCCGGGCCAAAGGAGAGACCCAGTACTTC

D gene: NA
V gene: TRBV2
J gene: TRBJ2-5
clone size: NA
CDR3 protein: CASSQNQQETQYF
CDR3 DNA: TGTGCCAGCTCCCAGAATCAGCAAGAGACCCAGTACTTC

D gene: NA
V gene: TRBV30
J gene: TRBJ2-2
clone size: NA
CDR3 protein: CAWREVRGAVGELFF
CDR3 DNA: TGTGCCTGGAGGGAGGTCAGGGGCGCGGTCGGGGAGCTGTTTTTT

D gene: NA
V gene: TRBV19
J gene: TRBJ1-5
clone size: few
CDR3 protein: CASSGGVNQPQHF
CDR3 DNA: TGTGCCAGTAGTGGGGGGGTCAATCAGCCCCAGCATTTT

D gene: NA
V gene: TRBV21-1
J gene: TRBJ1-5
clone size: NA
CDR3 protein: CASTHDRGGNQPQHF
CDR3 DNA: TGTGCCAGCACCCATGACAGGGGTGGCAATCAGCCCCAGCATTTT

D gene: NA
V gene: TRBV2
J gene: TRBJ2-7
clone size: NA
CDR3 protein: CASNTGGLGGYEQYF
CDR3 DNA: TGTGCCAGCAACACTGGCGGATTGGGAGGCTACGAGCAGTACTTC

D gene: NA
V gene: TRBV19
J gene: TRBJ2-2
clone size: NA
CDR3 protein: CASSIAATGTGELFF
CDR3 DNA: TGTGCCAGTAGTATAGCCGCTACAGGGACCGGGGAGCTGTTTTTT

D gene: TRBD1
V gene: TRBV28
J gene: TRBJ2-1
clone size: NA
CDR3 protein: CASFRQGRYNEQFF
CDR3 DNA: TGTGCCAGCTTCAGACAGGGGCGCTACAATGAGCAGTTCTTC

D gene: TRBD2
V gene: TRBV6-1
J gene: TRBJ2-1
clone size: NA
CDR3 protein: CAGDWSSGSINEQFF
CDR3 DNA: TGTGCCGGGGATTGGTCTAGCGGGAGTATAAATGAGCAGTTCTTC

D gene: TRBD2
V gene: TRBV5-4
J gene: TRBJ2-3
clone size: few
CDR3 protein: CASTSGGGSTDTQYF
CDR3 DNA: TGTGCCAGCACTAGCGGGGGGGGTAGCACAGATACGCAGTATTTT